What follows are 12 T cell receptor beta chains derived from one specimen sequenced in a study of blood T cells in healthy people across ages. With a J-beta primer mix and a sample-barcoded 5' primer, a second PCR ran 7 to 11 cycles. Each CDR3 protein gets one entry after TCRdb re-called the 5' RACE reads with MiXCR. The sample consists of roughly 1,700,000 distinct CDR3 sequences, 28% of them appearing once. Sequences were obtained from blood. These receptors were collected from a woman in her 30s in good health.

Concerning this clonotype: One end of the junction varies from germline; a read error may be responsible. The chain employs TRBV4-1 and TRBJ1-2; D is possibly TRBD1 (5 bases). The germline V gene encodes CDR1 MGHRA and CDR2 YSYEKL. This CDR3 is built from 15 residues. Here the CDR3 reads CASSQVPGSSYGCTF. The DNA of the CDR3 is TGCGCCAGCAGCCAAGTGCCAGGGTCTTCGTATGGCTGCACCTTC.

This chain connects TRBV7-3 to TRBJ2-1; 10 nucleotides agree with TRBD2. The CDR3 contains 13 residues. Germline V gene data show CDR1 as SGHTA and CDR2 as FQGTGA. V shed 8 bases and J 8 bases; nucleotides not matched to a gene: 6. The CDR3: CASGAGGGYEQFF. DNA for the CDR3: TGTGCCAGCGGAGCGGGGGGGGGATATGAGCAGTTCTTC.

The chain has TRBV3-1 and TRBJ1-2, with D possibly being TRBD1 (6 bases). The V gene's germline CDR1 is LGHDT and CDR2 YNNKEL (reference sequence). The CDR3 sequence is 17 residues long. V was cut by 6 bases and J by 0 bases, with 20 bases left in between. CDR3 in DNA: TGTGCCAGCAGTCCAAATGACCAAGGACAGCCTAACTATGGCTACACCTTC. Translating it yields CASSPNDQGQPNYGYTF.

This clonotype was counted many times. This chain links TRBV12-3 or TRBV12-4 with TRBJ2-7; D perhaps matches TRBD2 (6 bases). V lost 5 bases and J 2 bases, leaving 10 bases between the germline ends. The CDR3 length is 13 residues. CDR3 protein: CASSAGTPYEQYF. CDR3 nucleotide sequence: TGTGCCAGCAGTGCCGGGACTCCCTACGAGCAGTACTTC.

The CDR3 here is CASHPGDRLNTEAFF. CDR3 bases: TGCGCCAGCCACCCTGGGGACAGGTTGAACACTGAAGCTTTCTTT. The chain employs TRBV5-1 and TRBJ1-1, with 8 bases fitting TRBD1. There are 15 residues in the CDR3. The germline V gene has CDR1 SGHRS and CDR2 YFSETQ. Losses at the gene ends were 7 bases for V and 0 bases for J; bases not matched to a gene: 8.

This clonotype was seen many times. CDR3 nucleotides: TGCAGTGCTAGGACACGGGAGGGCCCGTCCTACAATGAGCAGTTCTTC. Translating gives CSARTREGPSYNEQFF. The genes are TRBV20-1 and TRBJ2-1; 8 bases agree with TRBD2. Germline V gives CDR1 DFQATT, CDR2 SNEGSKA (reference sequence). The CDR3 spans 16 residues. The junction had 8 bases not matched to a gene; V was cut back by 3 bases and J by 1 base.

The chain uses TRBV20-1 and TRBJ1-4, with TRBD1 as a possible D gene (6 bases). Between the trimmed V and J ends, which lost 4 bases and 10 bases, there was a span of 16 bases. The V gene's germline CDR1 is DFQATT and CDR2 SNEGSKA (reference sequence). The CDR3 consists of 13 residues. The CDR3 sequence: CSANFPPGAKLFF. The CDR3 DNA reads TGCAGTGCTAACTTTCCCCCAGGGGCAAAACTGTTTTTT.

This clonotype was observed a handful of times. This rearrangement joins TRBV11-2 to TRBJ1-2, with D hard to call. The V gene's germline CDR1 is SGHAT and CDR2 FQNNGV. The ends were cut back, 0 bases at V and 5 bases at J, with 7 bases in the middle. CDR3 length: 13 residues. CDR3 sequence: CASSLDLRYGYTF. The CDR3 DNA follows: TGTGCCAGCAGCTTAGACTTGAGATATGGCTACACCTTC.

Only a few counts were recorded for this clonotype. This chain uses TRBV12-3 or TRBV12-4 with TRBJ2-1, with D perhaps given as TRBD1 or TRBD2 (5 bases each). The CDR3 is 13 amino acids. The germline V and J ends were trimmed by 5 bases and 5 bases, with 10 bases remaining between them. In DNA form, the CDR3 reads TGTGCCAGCAGTAAGGGACCAGACAATGAGCAGTTCTTC. Residues: CASSKGPDNEQFF.

This clonotype was seen a handful of times. The chain employs TRBV6-2 or TRBV6-3 and TRBJ1-2; D may be TRBD1 (5 bases). CDR1 and CDR2 (germline): MNHEY, SVGEGT. V was trimmed by 6 bases and J by 4 bases, leaving 12 bases between them. The CDR3 extends over 13 amino acids. This chain's CDR3 is CASSREAVYGYTF. Here the CDR3 DNA reads TGTGCCAGCAGCAGGGAAGCGGTCTATGGCTACACCTTC.

Many counts were recorded for this clonotype. This chain links TRBV6-5 with TRBJ2-7; D is uncertain. The CDR3 has 16 residues. V was trimmed by 0 bases and J by 4 bases, leaving 16 bases between them. CDR1 is MNHEY and CDR2 is SVGAGI in the germline V gene. The CDR3, as DNA: TGTGCCAGCAGTTACTCGATTGTGGGAATGAAATACGAGCAGTACTTC. It codes for CASSYSIVGMKYEQYF.

This clonotype came up many times. This chain's CDR3 is CSVESPGQDYEQYF. The CDR3 DNA reads TGCAGCGTTGAATCGCCGGGACAGGACTACGAGCAGTACTTC. The chain carries TRBV29-1 and TRBJ2-7; TRBD1 matches at 8 bases. The CDR3 spans 14 residues. Germline CDR1 reads SQVTM; CDR2 reads ANQGSEA. V lost 2 bases, J lost 3 bases, and 6 bases stayed unmatched.